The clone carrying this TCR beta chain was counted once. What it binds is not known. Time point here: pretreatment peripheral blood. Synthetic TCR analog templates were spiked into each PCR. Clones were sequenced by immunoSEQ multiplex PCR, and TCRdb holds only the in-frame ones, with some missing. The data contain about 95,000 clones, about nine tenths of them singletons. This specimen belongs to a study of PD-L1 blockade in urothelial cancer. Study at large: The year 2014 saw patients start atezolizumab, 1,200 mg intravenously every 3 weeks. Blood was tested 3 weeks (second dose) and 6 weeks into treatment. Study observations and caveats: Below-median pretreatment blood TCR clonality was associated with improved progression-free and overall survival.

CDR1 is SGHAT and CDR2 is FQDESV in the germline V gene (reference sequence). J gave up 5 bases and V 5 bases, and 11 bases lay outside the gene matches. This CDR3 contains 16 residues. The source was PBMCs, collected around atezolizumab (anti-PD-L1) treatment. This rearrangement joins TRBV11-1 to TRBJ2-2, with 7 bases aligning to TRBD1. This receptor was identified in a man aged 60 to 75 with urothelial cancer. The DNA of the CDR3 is TGTGCCAGCAGCCATGGCGCCAACAGGGGAACCGGGGAGCTGTTTTTT. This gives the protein CASSHGANRGTGELFF.